The subject of this entry is one T cell receptor beta chain. This sample is part of a study of cytomegalovirus exposure and HLA in healthy donors. Repertoires were generated with immunoSEQ multiplex PCR, while TCRdb's copy carries only in-frame clones and drops some. The sample lists roughly 68,000 clones, 96% occurring once. Germline CDR1 is SGHTA and CDR2 is FQGNSA. The CDR3 loop spans 14 amino acids. V was pared by 1 base and J by 4 bases, with 11 bases between. The rearrangement uses TRBV7-2 and TRBJ2-7; D possibly corresponds to TRBD1 (5 bases). Specimen: PBMCs. The receptor was derived from a woman between 18 and 29 years old in good health and CMV-seropositive. The CDR3 sequence: CASSLGGRVYEQYF. CDR3 DNA sequence: TGTGCCAGCAGCTTAGGCGGCAGGGTGTACGAGCAGTACTTC.